The subject of this entry is one T cell receptor (beta chain). Its specificity is unknown. PCR amplification relied on 60 Vbeta primers (plus 13 Jbeta primers). Using immunoSEQ multiplex PCR, the repertoire was profiled, and TCRdb retains in-frame clones only, with some absent. Here the sample spans 150,000 to 200,000 clones, roughly 80% being singletons. This specimen belongs to a study of cytomegalovirus exposure and HLA in healthy donors. Findings of the study overall: Later analysis identified a missense DCLRE1C variant that was linked to TCR beta V- and J-gene trimming. Per published reports, the classifier diagnosed cytomegalovirus status with high specificity and sensitivity. It was taken for granted in presence/absence analyses that sequencing depth across donors was roughly uniform.

Sequenced material: PBMCs. The TCR sequence derives from a woman between 40 and 55 years old in good health and CMV-seropositive.

The CDR3 spells CASSLGWANNEKLFF. CDR3 sequence (DNA): TGTGCCAGCAGCTTAGGGTGGGCAAATAATGAAAAACTGTTTTTT. The rearrangement uses TRBV7-9 and TRBJ1-4; D remains ambiguous. CDR3 length: 15 residues. From germline, CDR1 is SEHNR and CDR2 FQNEAQ (reference sequence). The ends were cut back, 1 base at V and 4 bases at J, with 10 bases in the middle.